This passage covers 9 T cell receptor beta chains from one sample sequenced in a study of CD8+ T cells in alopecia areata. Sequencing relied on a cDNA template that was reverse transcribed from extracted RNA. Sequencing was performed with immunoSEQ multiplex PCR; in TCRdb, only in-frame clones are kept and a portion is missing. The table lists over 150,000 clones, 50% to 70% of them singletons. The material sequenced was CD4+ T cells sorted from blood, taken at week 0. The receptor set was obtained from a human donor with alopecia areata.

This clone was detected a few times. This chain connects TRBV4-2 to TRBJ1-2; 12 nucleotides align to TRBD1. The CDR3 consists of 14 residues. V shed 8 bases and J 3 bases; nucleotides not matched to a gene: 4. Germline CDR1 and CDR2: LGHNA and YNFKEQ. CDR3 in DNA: TGTGCCAGCGGGACAGGGGGCGCGGACTATGGCTACACCTTC. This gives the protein CASGTGGADYGYTF.

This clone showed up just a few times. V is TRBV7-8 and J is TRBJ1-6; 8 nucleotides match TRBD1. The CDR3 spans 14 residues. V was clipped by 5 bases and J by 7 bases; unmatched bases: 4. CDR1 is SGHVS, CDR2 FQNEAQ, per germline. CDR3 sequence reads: CASSPRQGNSPLHF. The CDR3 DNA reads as TGTGCCAGCAGCCCCAGACAGGGGAATTCACCCCTCCACTTT.

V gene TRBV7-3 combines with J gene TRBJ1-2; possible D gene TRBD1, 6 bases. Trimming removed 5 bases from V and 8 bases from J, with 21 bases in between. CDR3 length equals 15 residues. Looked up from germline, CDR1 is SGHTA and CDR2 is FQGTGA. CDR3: CASSPDHREVRGYTF. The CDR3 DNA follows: TGTGCCAGCAGCCCTGACCACAGGGAAGTGCGGGGCTACACCTTC.

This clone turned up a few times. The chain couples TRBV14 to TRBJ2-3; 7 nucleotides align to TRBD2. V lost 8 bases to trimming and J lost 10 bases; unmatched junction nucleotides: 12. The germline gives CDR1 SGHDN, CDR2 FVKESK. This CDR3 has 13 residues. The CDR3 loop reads CASAAGRDRPQYF. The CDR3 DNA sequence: TGTGCCAGCGCAGCGGGGCGAGATCGCCCGCAGTATTTT.

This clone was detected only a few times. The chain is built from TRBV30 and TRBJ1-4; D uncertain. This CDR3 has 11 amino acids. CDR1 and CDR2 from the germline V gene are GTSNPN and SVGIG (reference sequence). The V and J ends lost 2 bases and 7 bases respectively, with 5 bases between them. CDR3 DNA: TGTGCCTGGAGTCTCGCTGAAAAACTGTTTTTT. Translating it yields CAWSLAEKLFF.

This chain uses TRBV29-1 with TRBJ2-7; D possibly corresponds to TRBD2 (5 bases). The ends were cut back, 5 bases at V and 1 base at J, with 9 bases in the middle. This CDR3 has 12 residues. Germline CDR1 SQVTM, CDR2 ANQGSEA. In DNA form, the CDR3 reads TGCAGCGTTTCGGGATCTTCCTACGAGCAGTACTTC. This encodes CSVSGSSYEQYF.

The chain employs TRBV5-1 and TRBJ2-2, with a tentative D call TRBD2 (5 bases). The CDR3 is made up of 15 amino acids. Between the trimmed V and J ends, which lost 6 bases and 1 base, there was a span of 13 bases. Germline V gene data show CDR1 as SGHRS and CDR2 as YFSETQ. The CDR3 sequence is CASTGGGRNTGELFF. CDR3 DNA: TGCGCCAGCACGGGTGGAGGACGGAACACCGGGGAGCTGTTTTTT. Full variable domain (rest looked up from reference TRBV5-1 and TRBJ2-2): KAGVTQTPRYLIKTRGQQVTLSCSPISGHRSVSWYQQTPGQGLQFLFEYFSETQRNKGNFPGRFSGRQFSNSRSEMNVSTLELGDSALYLCASTGGGRNTGELFFGEGSRLTVL.

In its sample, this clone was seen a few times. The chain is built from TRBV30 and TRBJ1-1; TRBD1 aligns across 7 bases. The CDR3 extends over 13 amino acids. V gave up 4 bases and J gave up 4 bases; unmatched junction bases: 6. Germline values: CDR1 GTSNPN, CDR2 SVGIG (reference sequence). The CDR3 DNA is TGTGCCTGGATCTCGGACAGGTCCACTGAAGCTTTCTTT. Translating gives CAWISDRSTEAFF.

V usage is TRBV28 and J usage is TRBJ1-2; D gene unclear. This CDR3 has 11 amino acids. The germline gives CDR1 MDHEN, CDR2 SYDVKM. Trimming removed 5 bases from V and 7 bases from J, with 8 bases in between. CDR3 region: CASSPAVGYTF. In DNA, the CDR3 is TGTGCCAGCAGTCCCGCTGTTGGCTACACCTTC.